These 5 T cell receptor beta chains were all obtained from the same sample, sequenced in a study of identical twins. TCRdb re-analysed the 5' RACE reads in MiXCR, keeping a single row per CDR3 protein. The top ten hold over 2% of the sample, which has more than 250,000 distinct CDR3 sequences, roughly 8.6% seen once. This same sample was also part of a study on yellow fever vaccine responses in identical twins.

The source material was memory (CD45RO+) T cells sorted from blood. Every receptor here comes from a woman younger than 30 in good health.

This clonotype was picked up many times. This rearrangement joins TRBV24-1 to TRBJ2-7, with D perhaps TRBD1 or TRBD2 (5 bases each). Trimming shortened V by 3 bases and J by 7 bases, and 12 bases separated the two germline ends. The CDR3 extends over 13 amino acids. Germline CDR1 and CDR2: KGHDR and SFDVKD. The CDR3 protein is CATSDPREQEQYF. DNA of the CDR3: TGTGCCACCAGTGATCCCAGGGAGCAGGAGCAGTACTTC.

This clonotype was detected only a few times. The chain carries TRBV20-1 and TRBJ2-5, with TRBD2 identical over 7 bases. J gave up 3 bases and V 3 bases, and 7 bases lay outside the gene matches. In germline, CDR1 is DFQATT, CDR2 SNEGSKA (reference sequence). This CDR3 contains 14 residues. CDR3 nucleotides: TGCAGTGCTAGCTTTCTAGCGGAGGAAGAGACCCAGTACTTC. The encoded protein is CSASFLAEEETQYF.

This clonotype was seen ten or more times. This chain connects TRBV7-2 to TRBJ2-5; TRBD2 matches at 8 bases. The CDR3 length is 17 residues. Germline trimming cut 1 base from V and 4 bases from J; bases unmatched to any gene: 11. Germline V gives CDR1 SGHTA, CDR2 FQGNSA. CDR3 DNA sequence: TGTGCCAGCAGCTTAGTGGTTAGGAGCGGGAGTGCAGAGACCCAGTACTTC. The encoded protein is CASSLVVRSGSAETQYF.

This clonotype was observed a few times. V usage is TRBV12-3 or TRBV12-4 and J usage is TRBJ1-2; D call uncertain. V was cut by 6 bases and J by 0 bases, with 8 bases left in between. This CDR3 is 13 amino acids long. Here the CDR3 DNA reads TGTGCCAGCAGACCTCCGGCTAACTATGGCTACACCTTC. This encodes CASRPPANYGYTF.

The V gene is TRBV2, the J gene TRBJ2-5; tentatively, D is TRBD1 (6 bases). The CDR3 loop spans 11 amino acids. Trimming removed 7 bases from V and 6 bases from J, with 9 bases in between. The germline CDR1 and CDR2 sequences are SNHLY and FYNNEI. The CDR3 DNA reads TGTGCCAGCAAGCAGGGGAAGACCCAGTACTTC. Translation: CASKQGKTQYF.